Listed here is a single T cell receptor (beta chain). The target antigen is unknown. A much bigger clone sits one base away, suggesting this may be a read error. These data are taken from a study of T-cell memory formation after mild COVID-19. CDR3 length: 15 amino acids. The V end was cut by 1 base, the J end by 2 bases, with 8 bases between. From germline, CDR1 is SGHVS and CDR2 FNYEAQ. Notes on the study in general: The CD4+ clones that contracted clustered mainly within CM and EM, and the CD8+ clones concentrated in EMRA. A second wave of clones peaked on day 37, and their SARS-CoV-2 specificity went unconfirmed. Several responding clones turned up in pre-infection memory, indicating that cross-reactive memory may have taken part. Among clones contracting day 15 to 85, CD4/CD8 was balanced, whereas later expanders leaned CD4+.

TCRdb independently ran MiXCR on the 5' RACE reads; one entry per CDR3 protein. The sample lists 350,000 to 500,000 distinct CDR3 sequences, 23% occurring once. Sequenced material: PBMCs or a T cell subset sorted from them (not recorded which). The chain is built from TRBV7-6 and TRBJ2-2; the D gene is possibly TRBD1 (6 bases). This clonotype originated in an adult woman who had mild COVID-19 (a few samples of this study predate the infection). Cell type and time point are not known. CDR3 protein: CASSLDRDNTGELFF. The DNA of the CDR3 is TGTGCCAGCAGCTTAGACAGGGATAACACCGGGGAGCTGTTTTTT. Combining the CDR3 with reference TRBV7-6 and TRBJ2-2 gives the whole variable domain GAGVSQSPRYKVTKRGQDVALRCDPISGHVSLYWYRQALGQGPEFLTYFNYEAQQDKSGLPNDRFSAERPEGSISTLTIQRTEQRDSAMYRCASSLDRDNTGELFFGEGSRLTVL.